Below are 21 T cell receptor beta chains sequenced from a single sample in a study of CD8+ T cells in alopecia areata. RNA extraction was followed by reverse transcription into cDNA, which acted as the sequencing template. The assay was immunoSEQ multiplex PCR, and TCRdb's table has in-frame clones only and misses some. The top ten clones hold 0.95% to 1% of a sample with roughly 140,000 clones, roughly 46% of them seen once. This sample comprised CD4+ T cells sorted from blood, obtained at week 0. The receptors here all came from a human donor with alopecia areata.

The chain employs TRBV14 and TRBJ2-6; D possibly corresponds to TRBD2 (6 bases). V lost 4 bases and J 2 bases, leaving 12 bases between the germline ends. Germline CDR1 SGHDN, CDR2 FVKESK. The length of the CDR3 is 16 residues. CDR3 nucleotide sequence: TGTGCCAGCAGCCGAGCGGGCAGGGCTGGGGCCAACGTCCTGACTTTC. Amino acid sequence: CASSRAGRAGANVLTF.

The chain uses TRBV6-5 and TRBJ2-3; D is perhaps TRBD2 (5 bases). The CDR3 runs to 11 residues. Germline V gene lookup returns CDR1 MNHEY and CDR2 SVGAGI. V was clipped by 6 bases and J by 5 bases, with 6 bases between them. The CDR3 loop reads CASREGDTQYF. The CDR3 DNA follows: TGTGCCAGCAGAGAGGGAGATACGCAGTATTTT.

This clone showed up just once. The J gene is TRBJ2-6, the V gene TRBV15; TRBD1 is a possible D gene (6 bases). Trimming cost V 6 bases and J 4 bases, with 13 bases left between them. CDR1 LNHNV and CDR2 YYDKDF come from the germline V gene (reference sequence). This CDR3 has 15 amino acids. The DNA for the CDR3 is TGTGCCACCAGTCTTCGACAGGCCGGGGCCAACGTCCTGACTTTC. Its protein product is CATSLRQAGANVLTF.

The chain recombines TRBV29-1 with TRBJ1-1; a possible D gene is TRBD1 (5 bases). The CDR3 has 11 residues. Trimming took off 6 bases at V and 6 bases at J, with 11 bases between the two ends. CDR1 and CDR2 (germline): SQVTM, ANQGSEA. CDR3 residues: CSVRAGAEAFF. The CDR3 DNA sequence: TGCAGCGTGCGAGCGGGGGCTGAAGCTTTCTTT.

V and J are TRBV30 and TRBJ2-2; 8 bases match TRBD1. The CDR3 loop spans 12 amino acids. The V gene end was trimmed by 7 bases and the J gene end by 5 bases; junction bases not matched to a gene: 3. The germline gives CDR1 GTSNPN, CDR2 SVGIG (reference sequence). CDR3 DNA: TGTGCCTTCAACAGGGGGACCGGGGAGCTGTTTTTT. Translation: CAFNRGTGELFF.

This clone came up a few times. The rearrangement joins TRBV7-9 to TRBJ2-7; the D call may be TRBD1 or TRBD2 (5 bases each). The V gene's germline CDR1 is SEHNR and CDR2 FQNEAQ (reference sequence). This CDR3 has 18 amino acids. The V gene lost 5 bases and the J gene lost 2 bases, with 25 bases spanning the gap. The CDR3 region is CASSVRLGSSGPTYEQYF. CDR3 coding DNA: TGTGCCAGCAGCGTCCGACTGGGGAGCTCAGGGCCTACCTACGAGCAGTACTTC.

The chain combines TRBV7-2 with TRBJ1-2; no reliable D call. This CDR3 is built from 12 residues. Germline V gene sequence: CDR1 SGHTA, CDR2 FQGNSA. V was pared by 5 bases and J by 0 bases, with 4 bases between. The CDR3 bases are TGTGCCAGCAGCCCGACTAACTATGGCTACACCTTC. Translation: CASSPTNYGYTF.

The chain joins TRBV9 to TRBJ2-1; TRBD2 might be the D (5 bases). Trimming took off 0 bases at V and 2 bases at J, with 9 bases between the two ends. The CDR3 is 15 residues long. Germline V gene data show CDR1 as SGDLS and CDR2 as YYNGEE. The CDR3 DNA is TGTGCCAGCAGCGTAGTCGGGGATGCCTACAATGAGCAGTTCTTC. This encodes CASSVVGDAYNEQFF. Combining the CDR3 with reference TRBV9 and TRBJ2-1 gives the whole variable domain DSGVTQTPKHLITATGQRVTLRCSPRSGDLSVYWYQQSLDQGLQFLIQYYNGEERAKGNILERFSAQQFPDLHSELNLSSLELGDSALYFCASSVVGDAYNEQFFGPGTRLTVL.

The rearrangement links TRBV29-1 to TRBJ1-2; TRBD1 agrees at 10 bases. Germline V gives CDR1 SQVTM, CDR2 ANQGSEA. Trimming took 1 base from V and 0 from J; bases not matched to a gene: 8. This CDR3 has 17 amino acids. The CDR3 bases are TGCAGCGTTGAAGTTGGGGCCGGACAGGGGGCTAACTATGGCTACACCTTC. Translating it yields CSVEVGAGQGANYGYTF.

As concerns this clone: At the DNA level, this CDR3 is encoded by other sequences in the same sample as well. The chain combines TRBV6-1 with TRBJ1-1; D unresolved. Germline V lookup: CDR1 MNHNS, CDR2 SASEGT. The CDR3 extends over 13 amino acids. V was cut by 7 bases and J by 1 base, with 10 bases left in between. Here the CDR3 reads CASIRERNTEAFF. CDR3 sequence (DNA): TGTGCCAGCATAAGAGAGAGGAACACTGAAGCTTTCTTT.

This clone was counted only a few times. The chain carries TRBV18 and TRBJ2-7; 11 bases match TRBD1. This CDR3 has 15 residues. From germline, CDR1 is KGHSH and CDR2 LQKENI. V was clipped by 3 bases and J by 1 base; unmatched bases: 2. The CDR3 DNA reads TGTGCCAGCTCACCCCGGGACAGGGGGTCCTACGAGCAGTACTTC. Translated: CASSPRDRGSYEQYF.

In its sample, this clone was seen a few times. This rearrangement joins TRBV29-1 to TRBJ2-1; TRBD2 agrees at 7 bases. This CDR3 has 13 residues. V trimming: 7 bases; J trimming: 0 bases; junction bases outside the gene matches: 3. Per germline, CDR1 SQVTM and CDR2 ANQGSEA. The CDR3, as DNA: TGCAGCGGGGGGGGAAGCTCCTACAATGAGCAGTTCTTC. It specifies CSGGGSSYNEQFF.

The chain employs TRBV30 and TRBJ2-5; unclear D gene. The CDR3 runs 14 residues. The V end was cut by 2 bases, the J end by 1 base, with 11 bases between. Per germline, CDR1 GTSNPN and CDR2 SVGIG (reference sequence). This CDR3 is CAWSFVSAQETQYF. DNA for the CDR3: TGTGCCTGGAGTTTTGTGTCCGCCCAAGAGACCCAGTACTTC.

This clone was seen a few times. The chain couples TRBV5-8 to TRBJ2-1, with TRBD2 identical over 10 bases. CDR3 size: 17 residues. With 0 bases clipped from V and 6 bases from J, the junction kept 9 bases outside the gene matches. Germline CDR1 and CDR2: SGHTS and YDEGEE. The CDR3: CASSLARTSGTINEQFF. In DNA, the CDR3 is TGTGCCAGCAGCTTGGCCAGGACTAGCGGAACGATCAATGAGCAGTTCTTC.

The chain combines TRBV29-1 with TRBJ2-1, with D perhaps matching TRBD2 (6 bases). The CDR3 has 16 amino acids. Germline assignment: CDR1 SQVTM and CDR2 ANQGSEA. Trimming left V 6 bases short and J 3 bases short, with 21 bases between. The CDR3: CSVRLVSQSDYNEQFF. The CDR3 DNA is TGCAGCGTCCGACTAGTTTCCCAAAGTGACTACAATGAGCAGTTCTTC.

V and J are TRBV30 and TRBJ1-3; D is undetermined. The CDR3 is made up of 13 amino acids. The germline V and J ends were trimmed by 7 bases and 1 base, with 11 bases remaining between them. Looked up from germline, CDR1 is GTSNPN and CDR2 is SVGIG (reference sequence). The CDR3 nucleotides are TGTGCCTTACCCTCGGGTTCTGGAAACACCATATATTTT. It encodes CALPSGSGNTIYF.

This chain connects TRBV7-9 to TRBJ2-7; D perhaps matches TRBD2 (5 bases). This CDR3 spans 14 amino acids. V was clipped by 8 bases and J by 0 bases, with 14 bases between them. From germline, CDR1 is SEHNR and CDR2 FQNEAQ (reference sequence). For the CDR3, the DNA is TGTGCCAGCCGTTCAGAGGGCAGCTCCTACGAGCAGTACTTC. This sequence encodes CASRSEGSSYEQYF.

The J gene is TRBJ2-5, the V gene TRBV29-1, with 7 bases lining up with TRBD1. This CDR3 has 16 amino acids. The germline V gene has CDR1 SQVTM and CDR2 ANQGSEA. The V segment lost 0 bases and the J segment 2 bases; nucleotides outside the gene matches: 9. DNA for the CDR3: TGCAGCGTTGAAGACGTACACCGGGACAGACAAGAGACCCAGTACTTC. Translated: CSVEDVHRDRQETQYF.

This chain uses TRBV6-6 with TRBJ2-3; TRBD2 matches 7 bases. CDR1 is MNHNY and CDR2 is SVGAGI in the germline V gene (reference sequence). The V segment lost 2 bases and the J segment 6 bases; nucleotides outside the gene matches: 5. The CDR3 has 14 residues. DNA for the CDR3: TGTGCCAGCAGTTACGGGGGGGAGAGGGATACGCAGTATTTT. Its translation: CASSYGGERDTQYF.

The rearrangement uses TRBV5-6 and TRBJ2-7; 7 bases match TRBD1. Unmatched junction bases numbered 8, after V lost 2 bases and J lost 6 bases. This CDR3 has 14 amino acids. Germline CDR1 reads SGHDT; CDR2 reads YYEEEE. The CDR3 DNA reads as TGTGCCAGCAGCTTCTTAGACAGGGAGCGCGAGCAGTACTTC. Its translation: CASSFLDREREQYF. The whole variable domain, filled in from reference TRBV5-6 and TRBJ2-7, reads DAGVTQSPTHLIKTRGQQVTLRCSPKSGHDTVSWYQQALGQGPQFIFQYYEEEERQRGNFPDRFSGHQFPNYSSELNVNALLLGDSALYLCASSFLDREREQYFGPGTRLTVT.

This sequence joins TRBV6-5 and TRBJ1-4, with 7 bases fitting TRBD1. The CDR3 contains 13 residues. The trim removed 2 bases at V and 12 bases at J, leaving 6 bases unmatched. Germline-derived CDR1 and CDR2 are MNHEY and SVGAGI. The DNA of the CDR3 is TGTGCCAGCAGTTACCGTGGACAGGCTGAACTGTTTTTT. Residues: CASSYRGQAELFF.